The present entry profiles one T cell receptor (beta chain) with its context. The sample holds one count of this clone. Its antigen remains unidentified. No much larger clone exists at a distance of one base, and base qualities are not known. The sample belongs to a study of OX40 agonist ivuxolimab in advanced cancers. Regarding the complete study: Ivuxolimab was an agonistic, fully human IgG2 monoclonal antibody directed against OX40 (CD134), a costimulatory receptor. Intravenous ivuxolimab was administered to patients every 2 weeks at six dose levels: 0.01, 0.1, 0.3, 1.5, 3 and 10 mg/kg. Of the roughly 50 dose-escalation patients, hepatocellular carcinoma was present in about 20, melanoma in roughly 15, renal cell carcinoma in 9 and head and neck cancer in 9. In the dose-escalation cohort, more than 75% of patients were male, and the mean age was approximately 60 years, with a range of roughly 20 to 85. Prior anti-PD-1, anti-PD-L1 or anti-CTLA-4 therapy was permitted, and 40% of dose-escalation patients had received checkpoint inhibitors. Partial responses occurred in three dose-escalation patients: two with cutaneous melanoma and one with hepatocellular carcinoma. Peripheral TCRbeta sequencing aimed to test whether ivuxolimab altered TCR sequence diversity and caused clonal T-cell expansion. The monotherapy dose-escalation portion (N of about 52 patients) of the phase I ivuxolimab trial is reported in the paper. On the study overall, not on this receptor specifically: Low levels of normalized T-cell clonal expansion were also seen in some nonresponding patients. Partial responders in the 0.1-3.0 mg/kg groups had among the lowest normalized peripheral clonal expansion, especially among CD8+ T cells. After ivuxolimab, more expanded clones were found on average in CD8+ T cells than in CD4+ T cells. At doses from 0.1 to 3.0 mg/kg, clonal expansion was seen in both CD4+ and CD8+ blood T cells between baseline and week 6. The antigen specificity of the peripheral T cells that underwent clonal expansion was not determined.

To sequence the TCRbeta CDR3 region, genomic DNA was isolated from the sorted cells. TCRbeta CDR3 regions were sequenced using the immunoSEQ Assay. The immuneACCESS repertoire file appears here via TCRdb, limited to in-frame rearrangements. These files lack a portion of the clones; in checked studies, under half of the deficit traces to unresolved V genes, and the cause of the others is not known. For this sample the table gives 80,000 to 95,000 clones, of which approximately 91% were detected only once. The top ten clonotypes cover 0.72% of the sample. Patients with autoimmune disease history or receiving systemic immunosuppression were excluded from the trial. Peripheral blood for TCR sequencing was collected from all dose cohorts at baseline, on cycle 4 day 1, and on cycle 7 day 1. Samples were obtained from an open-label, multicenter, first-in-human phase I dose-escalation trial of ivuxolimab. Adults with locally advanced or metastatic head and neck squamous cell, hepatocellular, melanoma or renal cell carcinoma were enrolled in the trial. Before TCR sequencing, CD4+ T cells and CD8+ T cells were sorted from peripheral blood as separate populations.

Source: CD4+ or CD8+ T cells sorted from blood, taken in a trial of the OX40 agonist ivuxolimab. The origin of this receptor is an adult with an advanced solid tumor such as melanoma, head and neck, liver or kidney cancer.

The nucleotides are TGTGCCAGCAGCCCCGGGGCGGAGACCCAGTACTTC. Its amino acids are CASSPGAETQYF. In this chain, TRBV11-2 is recombined with TRBJ2-5; the D segment may tentatively be TRBD1 or TRBD2, each giving 5 matched bases. CDR1 and CDR2 were assigned from the germline V gene as SGHAT and FQNNGV. From the cysteine up to the phenylalanine, the CDR3 has a length of 12 residues. Solely the CDR3 DNA is kept, with 36 bases framed from the first base. The V and J ends are trimmed by 5 bases and 5 bases, leaving 9 bases between them.